This T cell receptor beta chain is from a study of shared clonotypes between healthy human individuals. Study findings and constraints: Apart from blood, nothing was sampled; tissue repertoires likely differ.

Note on this clone: Its matching antigen is unknown.

The germline V gene encodes CDR1 SGDLS and CDR2 YYNGEE. CDR3 size: 15 residues. V was clipped by 4 bases and J by 8 bases, with 18 bases between them. Assay: immunoSEQ multiplex PCR; the TCRdb copy retains only in-frame clones and omits some. Of around 1.5 million clones listed, 95% to 99% are singletons. The gene calls are TRBV9 and TRBJ1-4, with TRBD1 as a possible D gene (6 bases). The sequence was obtained from a man younger than 45 in good health. Sequences were obtained from naive CD4+ T cells sorted from blood. Subset noted: CD45RA+ positively selected. DNA for the CDR3: TGTGCCAGCAGCTCTCAGGGGAGACCTGGGGAAAAACTGTTTTTT. It specifies CASSSQGRPGEKLFF.